Listed here is a single T cell receptor (beta chain). This entry comes from a study of OX40 agonist ivuxolimab in advanced cancers. Study-wide context: Eligibility rules accepted prior anti-PD-1, anti-PD-L1 or anti-CTLA-4 therapy, and 35% to 40% had some.

The V gene lost 0 bases and the J gene lost 1 base, with 10 bases spanning the gap. This CDR3 contains 15 residues. The germline CDR1 and CDR2 sequences are SGHTS and YDEGEE. TCRdb's table, derived via immunoSEQ multiplex PCR, lists solely in-frame clones and lacks some. The data hold under 55,000 clones, with roughly nine tenths observed a single time. The V and J genes are TRBV5-8 and TRBJ1-1, with a possible D match to TRBD1 (5 bases). The specimen was CD4+ or CD8+ T cells sorted from blood, collected in a trial of the OX40 agonist ivuxolimab. This clonotype was obtained from an adult with an advanced solid tumor such as melanoma, head and neck, liver or kidney cancer. The CDR3 is CASSLGRQRNTEAFF. CDR3 DNA sequence: TGTGCCAGCAGCTTGGGAAGACAGAGGAACACTGAAGCTTTCTTT.